This T cell receptor beta chain was documented in a study of shared clonotypes between healthy human individuals. There are 15 residues in the CDR3. V was pared by 3 bases and J by 4 bases, with 11 bases of the junction left unmatched. From germline, CDR1 is SQVTM and CDR2 ANQGSEA. The study's findings and limits: Larger richness was generally estimated for naive than memory subsets.

For this clone: Its specificity is unknown.

CD45RO-negative, CCR7-positively selected cells formed the naive CD8 fraction, excluding terminally differentiated effector memory CD45RA+ cells. Clones were sequenced by immunoSEQ multiplex PCR, and TCRdb holds only the in-frame ones, with some missing. This table has approximately 2,200,000 clones, about 92% appearing once. The sequenced material came from naive CD8+ T cells from PBMCs. This rearrangement joins TRBV29-1 to TRBJ2-5; TRBD2 matches at 7 bases. The receptor's source is a man between 18 and 35 years old in good health. Some clones in this sample may be carry-over from other donors' samples. This CDR3 reads CSVDKDAGVRETQYF. The CDR3 bases are TGCAGCGTTGATAAAGACGCGGGAGTAAGAGAGACCCAGTACTTC.